A selection of T cell receptor beta chains follows, all from one sample in a study of response to subunit inactivated influenza vaccine. TCRdb used MiXCR to reprocess the RT-PCR reads, holding one entry per CDR3 protein. The table shows roughly 700,000 distinct CDR3 sequences, with approximately 15% occurring only once. The sample in question was PBMCs from blood, obtained less than 15 days before vaccination. The receptors here all came from a man aged 50 to 60 who received an inactivated influenza vaccine. Each CDR3 is given with its conserved first and last residue. The D gene is left open where the match is weak. Some rows have no size entry. The others give once, few or many, or a class for an expanded clone.

d_call	clone_size	v_call	j_call	cdr3_nt	cdr3_aa
-	-	TRBV28	TRBJ2-5	TGTGCCAGCAGTTTAAGGCCGCCTTGGGGGTGGGAGACCCAGTACTTC	CASSLRPPWGWETQYF
TRBD1	few	TRBV4-2	TRBJ2-1	TGTGCCAGCAGCCCAACCGGGACAGGGATCGATGAGCAGTTCTTC	CASSPTGTGIDEQFF
-	few	TRBV2	TRBJ2-5	TGTGCCAGCTCCGCAGCTTCGTACCAAGAGACCCAGTACTTC	CASSAASYQETQYF
-	many	TRBV5-1	TRBJ2-3	TGCGCCAGCAGCTCGGAGGACTCCTTCGATACGCAGTATTTT	CASSSEDSFDTQYF
-	few	TRBV7-9	TRBJ2-7	TGTGCCAGCAGCTTAGATTGGCCCTACGAGCAGTACTTC	CASSLDWPYEQYF
-	-	TRBV15	TRBJ2-2	TGTGCCACCAGCAGAGAGGTCCCGGTCGGCGGGGAGCTGTTTTTT	CATSREVPVGGELFF
-	-	TRBV7-8	TRBJ2-5	TGTGCCAGCACCAGGCGGGGTGGCGAGACCCAGTACTTC	CASTRRGGETQYF
-	-	TRBV6-1	TRBJ2-3	TGTGCCAGCAGCCGGAAGGACACCACAGATACGCAGTATTTT	CASSRKDTTDTQYF
TRBD2	many	TRBV20-1	TRBJ2-7	TGCAGTGCTAGAGGTGCGGGGGTATGGCACTACGAGCAGTACTTC	CSARGAGVWHYEQYF
-	few	TRBV5-6	TRBJ2-1	TGTGCCAGCAGCTTCGGGCCAGCCAGTTACAATGAGCAGTTCTTC	CASSFGPASYNEQFF
-	-	TRBV6-6	TRBJ2-1	TGTGCCAGCAGTCACTACAAGGAGCAGTTCTTC	CASSHYKEQFF
-	few	TRBV6-1	TRBJ2-1	TGTGCCAGCAGTCCCCGGGGGACCCTGTACAATGAGCAGTTCTTC	CASSPRGTLYNEQFF
TRBD2	few	TRBV6-1	TRBJ2-2	TGTGCCAGCAGTCATAGCGGGGGGCCCGCGGGGGAGCTGTTTTTT	CASSHSGGPAGELFF
-	few	TRBV7-9	TRBJ2-7	TGTGCCAGCAGCCGTCGTACAGGAGCCTACGAGCAGTACTTC	CASSRRTGAYEQYF